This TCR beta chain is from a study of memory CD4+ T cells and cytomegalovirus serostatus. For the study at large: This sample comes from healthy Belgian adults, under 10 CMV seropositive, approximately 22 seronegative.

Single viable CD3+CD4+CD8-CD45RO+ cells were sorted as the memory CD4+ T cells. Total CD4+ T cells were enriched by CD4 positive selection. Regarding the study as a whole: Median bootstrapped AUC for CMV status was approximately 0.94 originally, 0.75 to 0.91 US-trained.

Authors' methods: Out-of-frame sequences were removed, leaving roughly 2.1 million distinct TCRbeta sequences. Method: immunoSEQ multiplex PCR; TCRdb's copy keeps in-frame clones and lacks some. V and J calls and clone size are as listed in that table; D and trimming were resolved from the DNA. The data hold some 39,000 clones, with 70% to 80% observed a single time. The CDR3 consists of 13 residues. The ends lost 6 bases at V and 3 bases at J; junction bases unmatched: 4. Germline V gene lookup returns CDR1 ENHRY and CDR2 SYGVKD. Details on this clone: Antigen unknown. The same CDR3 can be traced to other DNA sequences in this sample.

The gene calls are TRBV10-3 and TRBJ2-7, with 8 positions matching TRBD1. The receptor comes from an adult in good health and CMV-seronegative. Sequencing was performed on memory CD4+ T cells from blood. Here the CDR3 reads CAIRGQAFYEQYF. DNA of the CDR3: TGTGCCATCAGGGGACAGGCGTTCTACGAGCAGTACTTC.